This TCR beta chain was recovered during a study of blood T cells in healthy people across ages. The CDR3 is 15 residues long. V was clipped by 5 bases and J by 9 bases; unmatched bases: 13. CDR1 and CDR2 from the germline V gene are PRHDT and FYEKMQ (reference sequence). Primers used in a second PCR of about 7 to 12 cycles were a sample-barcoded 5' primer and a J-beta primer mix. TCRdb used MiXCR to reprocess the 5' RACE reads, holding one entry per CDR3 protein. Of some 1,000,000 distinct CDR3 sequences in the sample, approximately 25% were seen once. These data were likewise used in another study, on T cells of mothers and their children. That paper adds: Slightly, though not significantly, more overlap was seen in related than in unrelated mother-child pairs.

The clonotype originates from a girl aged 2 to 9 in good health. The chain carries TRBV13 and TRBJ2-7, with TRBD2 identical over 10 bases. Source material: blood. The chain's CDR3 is CASSLEGAGGPAQYF. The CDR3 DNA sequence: TGTGCCAGCAGCCTAGAAGGAGCGGGAGGGCCGGCGCAGTACTTC.